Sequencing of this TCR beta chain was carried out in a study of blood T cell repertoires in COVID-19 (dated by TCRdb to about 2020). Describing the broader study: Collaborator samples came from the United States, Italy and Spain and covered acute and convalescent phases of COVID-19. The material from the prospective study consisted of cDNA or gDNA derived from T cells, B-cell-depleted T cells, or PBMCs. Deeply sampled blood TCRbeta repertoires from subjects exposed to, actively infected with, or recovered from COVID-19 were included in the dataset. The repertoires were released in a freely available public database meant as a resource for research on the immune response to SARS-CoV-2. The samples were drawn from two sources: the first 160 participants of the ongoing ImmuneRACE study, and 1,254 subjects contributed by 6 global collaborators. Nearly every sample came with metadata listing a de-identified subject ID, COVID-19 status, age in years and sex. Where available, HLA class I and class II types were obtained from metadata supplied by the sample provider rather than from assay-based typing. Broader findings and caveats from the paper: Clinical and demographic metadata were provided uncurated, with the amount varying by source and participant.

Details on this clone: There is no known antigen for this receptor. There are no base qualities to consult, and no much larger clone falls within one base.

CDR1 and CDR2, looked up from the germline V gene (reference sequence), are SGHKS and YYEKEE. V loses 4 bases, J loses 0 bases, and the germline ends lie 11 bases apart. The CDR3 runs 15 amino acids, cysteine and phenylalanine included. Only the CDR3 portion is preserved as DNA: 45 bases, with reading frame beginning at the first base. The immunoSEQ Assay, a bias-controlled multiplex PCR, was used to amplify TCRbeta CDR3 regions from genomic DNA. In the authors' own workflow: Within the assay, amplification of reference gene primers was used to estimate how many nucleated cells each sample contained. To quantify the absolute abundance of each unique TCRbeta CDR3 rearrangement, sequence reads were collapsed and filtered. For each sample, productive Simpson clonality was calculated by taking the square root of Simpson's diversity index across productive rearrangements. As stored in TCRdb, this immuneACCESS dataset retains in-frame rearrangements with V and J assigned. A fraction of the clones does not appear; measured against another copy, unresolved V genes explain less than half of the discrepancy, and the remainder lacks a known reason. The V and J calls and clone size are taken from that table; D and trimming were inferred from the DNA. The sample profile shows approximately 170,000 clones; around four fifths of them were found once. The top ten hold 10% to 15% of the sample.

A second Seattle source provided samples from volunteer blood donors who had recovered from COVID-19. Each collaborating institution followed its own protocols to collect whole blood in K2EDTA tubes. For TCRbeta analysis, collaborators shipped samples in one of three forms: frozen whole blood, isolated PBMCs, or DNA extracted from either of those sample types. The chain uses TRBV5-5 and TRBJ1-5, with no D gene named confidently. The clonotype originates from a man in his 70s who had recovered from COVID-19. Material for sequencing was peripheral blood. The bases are TGTGCCAGCAGCGAAACCAGCGTTAGCAATCAGCCCCAGCATTTT. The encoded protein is CASSETSVSNQPQHF.